These 21 T cell receptor beta chains came from one sample sequenced in a study of identical twins. TCRdb fed the 5' RACE reads into MiXCR, producing one record per CDR3 protein. There are roughly 260,000 distinct CDR3 sequences in the sample; about 14% occur only once, and 8.8% lies in the top ten. The sequencing sample was made of memory (CD45RO+) T cells sorted from blood. The receptor set was obtained from a woman younger than 30 in good health.

This clonotype was seen many times. The chain has TRBV7-2 and TRBJ2-2; 7 bases fit TRBD1. This CDR3 is 15 amino acids long. The V and J ends lost 1 base and 8 bases, in that order; junction bases with no gene match: 7. Germline V gives CDR1 SGHTA, CDR2 FQGNSA. DNA of the CDR3: TGTGCCAGCAGCTTAGGGGCAGGGGGAACGGGGGAGCTGTTTTTT. Amino acids: CASSLGAGGTGELFF.

This clonotype has only one observation. The chain links TRBV7-2 to TRBJ2-3; 10 bases line up with TRBD2. Unmatched junction bases numbered 6, after V lost 8 bases and J lost 4 bases. Germline values: CDR1 SGHTA, CDR2 FQGNSA. The CDR3 sequence is 14 residues long. The CDR3 spells CASGYSGRADTQYF. The CDR3 DNA sequence: TGTGCCAGCGGCTACAGCGGGAGGGCAGATACGCAGTATTTT.

In nucleotides, the CDR3 is TGTGCCAGCAGTCGGGGGGCGGGAAACACAGATACGCAGTATTTT. Residues: CASSRGAGNTDTQYF. The chain joins TRBV27 to TRBJ2-3; weak D call: TRBD2 (7 bases). Germline CDR1 reads MNHEY; CDR2 reads SMNVEV (reference sequence). There are 15 residues in the CDR3. Between the trimmed V and J ends, which lost 5 bases and 2 bases, there was a span of 14 bases.

The gene calls are TRBV19 and TRBJ2-1; TRBD2 is a possible D gene (5 bases). The CDR3 consists of 14 residues. Germline loops: CDR1 LNHDA, CDR2 SQIVND (reference sequence). V shed 3 bases and J shed 6 bases, with 12 bases lying between them. The CDR3 reads CASSMGRETNEQFF. The CDR3 bases are TGTGCCAGTAGTATGGGCCGGGAAACCAATGAGCAGTTCTTC.

This chain links TRBV6-5 with TRBJ1-5; D not certain. This CDR3 has 15 residues. Germline V lookup: CDR1 MNHEY, CDR2 SVGAGI. V shed 0 bases and J shed 3 bases, with 9 bases lying between them. The CDR3 region is CASSYSMGYNQPQHF. In DNA form, the CDR3 reads TGTGCCAGCAGTTACTCGATGGGTTACAATCAGCCCCAGCATTTT.

The rearrangement links TRBV12-3 or TRBV12-4 to TRBJ1-6, with 8 bases fitting TRBD1. Trimming at V came to 8 bases and at J to 7 bases, leaving 1 base not matched to a gene. The CDR3 is made up of 12 amino acids. Here the CDR3 reads CASGQGNSPLHF. The CDR3 DNA sequence: TGTGCCAGCGGACAGGGAAATTCACCCCTCCACTTT.

This clonotype was recorded a few times. CDR3 in amino acids: CASSGTPRDYGYTF. CDR3 bases: TGTGCCAGCAGCGGGACACCGAGGGACTATGGCTACACCTTC. The rearrangement joins TRBV12-3 or TRBV12-4 to TRBJ1-2, with D possibly matching TRBD1 (6 bases). The CDR3 has 14 residues. Trimming cost V 6 bases and J 3 bases, with 14 bases left between them.

This clonotype was seen many times. The chain joins TRBV20-1 to TRBJ1-2; the D is unclear. The CDR3 length is 15 residues. The germline CDR1 and CDR2 sequences are DFQATT and SNEGSKA (reference sequence). The V gene lost 0 bases and the J gene lost 1 base, with 12 bases spanning the gap. The CDR3 is CSAREKGMGNYGYTF. DNA for the CDR3: TGCAGTGCTAGAGAGAAGGGAATGGGTAACTATGGCTACACCTTC.

This rearrangement joins TRBV6-8 to TRBJ2-5, with 7 positions matching TRBD1. Germline values: CDR1 MNHGY, CDR2 SAAAGT. Trimming cost V 5 bases and J 5 bases; bases outside gene matches: 11. The CDR3 is made up of 15 amino acids. Written as DNA, the CDR3 is TGTGCCAGCAGTCGCGGACCCAGGGGGTCGGAGACCCAGTACTTC. Protein product: CASSRGPRGSETQYF.

This clonotype was counted ten times or more. It may be a read error: a sequence one base away is much more abundant. This chain connects TRBV6-4 to TRBJ2-6; D call uncertain. CDR1 MRHNA and CDR2 SNTAGT come from the germline V gene. Trimming took 2 bases from V and 0 from J, leaving 2 bases between them. The CDR3 is 14 amino acids. The CDR3 DNA is TGTGCCAGCAGTGACAACTCTGGGGCCAACGTCCTGACTTTC. It yields the protein CASSDNSGANVLTF.

This clonotype has more than one count but fewer than ten. The chain recombines TRBV29-1 with TRBJ2-7; D not resolved. The CDR3 contains 11 residues. Germline CDR1 SQVTM, CDR2 ANQGSEA. Trimming took off 4 bases at V and 4 bases at J, with 8 bases between the two ends. The CDR3 sequence: CSVVWAYEQYF. The CDR3, as DNA: TGCAGCGTTGTTTGGGCGTACGAGCAGTACTTC.

The chain combines TRBV5-5 with TRBJ2-3, with TRBD1 matching 11 bases. Germline V CDR1 and CDR2: SGHKS, YYEKEE (reference sequence). V lost 4 bases to trimming and J lost 4 bases; unmatched junction nucleotides: 5. This CDR3 comprises 15 residues. The DNA of the CDR3 is TGTGCCAGCAGCCCGGACAGGGGGCGAGCAGATACGCAGTATTTT. It translates to CASSPDRGRADTQYF.

This clonotype came up a few times. The chain uses TRBV6-4 and TRBJ2-5; 8 bases line up with TRBD2. Germline V gene data show CDR1 as MRHNA and CDR2 as SNTAGT. V shed 2 bases and J 2 bases; nucleotides not matched to a gene: 4. The CDR3 is 15 residues long. CDR3 bases: TGTGCCAGCAGTGACGTGGCGGGAGGTCAAGAGACCCAGTACTTC. Protein product: CASSDVAGGQETQYF.

This clonotype appeared many times. One end of the junction varies from germline; a read error may be responsible. The V and J genes are TRBV7-3 and TRBJ1-1, with a weak D call TRBD1 (5 bases). The CDR3 is 14 residues long. Germline CDR1 SGHTA, CDR2 FQGTGA. CDR3 sequence: CASSPSGANAEAFF. Written as DNA, the CDR3 is TGTGCCAGCAGCCCCAGTGGGGCGAACGCTGAAGCTTTCTTT. The whole variable domain, filled in from reference TRBV7-3 and TRBJ1-1, reads GAGVSQTPSNKVTEKGKYVELRCDPISGHTALYWYRQSLGQGPEFLIYFQGTGAADDSGLPNDRFFAVRPEGSVSTLKIQRTERGDSAVYLCASSPSGANAEAFFGQGTRLTVV.

This clonotype was counted at least ten times. This sequence joins TRBV5-1 and TRBJ1-1; D may be TRBD1 (6 bases). The CDR3 contains 15 residues. CDR1 and CDR2 from the germline V gene are SGHRS and YFSETQ. Trimming removed 0 bases from V and 0 bases from J, with 9 bases in between. The CDR3 loop is CASSLVGGMNTEAFF. The CDR3 DNA reads as TGCGCCAGCAGCTTGGTTGGGGGCATGAACACTGAAGCTTTCTTT.

This clonotype was detected only once. This rearrangement joins TRBV11-1 to TRBJ2-5, with 11 bases matching TRBD2. V lost 5 bases and J lost 2; bases outside the gene matches: 10. The CDR3 contains 17 residues. The germline gives CDR1 SGHAT, CDR2 FQDESV (reference sequence). The CDR3 is CASSPLLAGVFQETQYF. The CDR3 DNA is TGTGCCAGCAGCCCGCTACTAGCGGGGGTTTTTCAAGAGACCCAGTACTTC.

V and J are TRBV6-5 and TRBJ2-7; 7 bases are a match to TRBD1. The germline V gene encodes CDR1 MNHEY and CDR2 SVGAGI. The CDR3 length is 16 residues. V lost 0 bases, J lost 6 bases, and 11 bases stayed unmatched. CDR3 in amino acids: CASSYSTGRKGLEQYF. The CDR3 coding sequence is TGTGCCAGCAGTTACTCGACAGGGCGCAAGGGTCTCGAGCAGTACTTC.

V gene TRBV4-3 combines with J gene TRBJ2-1; the D gene is possibly TRBD1 (7 bases). Germline V gives CDR1 LGHNA, CDR2 YSLEER. The length of the CDR3 is 17 residues. The V and J ends lost 1 base and 4 bases respectively, with 17 bases between them. CDR3 sequence reads: CASSQVTGQRVYNEQFF. CDR3 nucleotide sequence: TGCGCCAGCAGCCAAGTGACAGGGCAGCGGGTTTACAATGAGCAGTTCTTC.

This chain joins TRBV5-1 and TRBJ2-2; tentatively, D is TRBD2 (5 bases). This CDR3 contains 15 residues. V lost 1 base and J lost 4, with 11 bases in between. Looked up from germline, CDR1 is SGHRS and CDR2 is YFSETQ. DNA for the CDR3: TGCGCCAGCAGCTTGTCCTGGGCGGGCACCGGGGAGCTGTTTTTT. It encodes CASSLSWAGTGELFF.

This chain uses TRBV6-2 or TRBV6-3 with TRBJ2-1, with D perhaps matching TRBD1 or TRBD2 (6 bases each). Trimming left V 11 bases short and J 1 base short, with 15 bases between. Germline V lookup: CDR1 MNHEY, CDR2 SVGEGT. There are 14 residues in the CDR3. In DNA, the CDR3 is TGTGCCTCAAGAGGGGGGAGGTCCTACAATGAGCAGTTCTTC. Amino acids: CASRGGRSYNEQFF.

This chain uses TRBV7-2 with TRBJ2-1; no clear D gene. Germline CDR1 is SGHTA and CDR2 is FQGNSA. V was trimmed by 7 bases and J by 9 bases, leaving 16 bases between them. This CDR3 has 13 amino acids. The CDR3, as DNA: TGTGCCAGCACCCAGCCCCAACAGCTTGAGCAGTTCTTC. Amino acids: CASTQPQQLEQFF.